The rows below give T cell receptor beta chains drawn from one sample of a study of blood T cell repertoires in COVID-19. The data were produced by immunoSEQ multiplex PCR, yet TCRdb's version contains in-frame clones alone and is incomplete. The table has approximately 300,000 clones, approximately 90% seen once. The sample consisted of peripheral blood. The receptors come from a woman in her twenties or thirties with COVID-19, enrolled during active disease. CDR3s include the opening cysteine and the closing phenylalanine or tryptophan. Each record gives: V gene, J gene, D gene, CDR3 protein. A D gene is named only where the DNA matches it firmly.

V: TRBV3-1/TRBV3-2
J: TRBJ1-5
D: TRBD1
CDR3: CASSRQGYQPQHF

V: TRBV6-5
J: TRBJ2-2
D: .
CDR3: CASEGDTGELFF

V: TRBV7-9
J: TRBJ1-3
D: .
CDR3: CASGAVGNTIYF

V: TRBV4-1
J: TRBJ2-7
D: TRBD2
CDR3: CASSQVGRGLADYEQYF

V: TRBV30
J: TRBJ2-7
D: .
CDR3: CAWSGLSPREQYF

V: TRBV14
J: TRBJ2-3
D: .
CDR3: CASTQGEEGDTQYF

V: TRBV4-3
J: TRBJ1-5
D: .
CDR3: CASSQDRVNQPQHF

V: TRBV2
J: TRBJ1-5
D: .
CDR3: CASSEFGNQPQHF

V: TRBV30
J: TRBJ2-2
D: TRBD1
CDR3: CAGWGTGHAGELFF

V: TRBV4-3
J: TRBJ2-4
D: .
CDR3: CASSQDPSSDIQYF

V: TRBV7-2
J: TRBJ1-2
D: .
CDR3: CASSRDQAAAGYTF

V: TRBV24-1
J: TRBJ2-5
D: .
CDR3: CATSLAGAETQYF

V: TRBV27
J: TRBJ1-1
D: TRBD1
CDR3: CASSLRDRDEAFF

V: TRBV12-3/TRBV12-4
J: TRBJ2-7
D: .
CDR3: CASSDTGNYEQYF

V: TRBV15
J: TRBJ1-2
D: .
CDR3: CATSRDSGGGGYGYTF

V: TRBV20-1
J: TRBJ2-5
D: .
CDR3: CSASLDEETQYF

V: TRBV11-2
J: TRBJ2-1
D: .
CDR3: CASSLGRTGSSNNEQFF

V: TRBV19
J: TRBJ1-2
D: .
CDR3: CASSRQNYGYTF

V: TRBV6-4
J: TRBJ2-2
D: .
CDR3: CASRPDRTGELFF

V: TRBV10-3
J: TRBJ2-7
D: TRBD1
CDR3: CAIKTLTGASYEQYF